This TCR beta chain came from a study of cytomegalovirus exposure and HLA in healthy donors. The CDR3 covers 17 residues. V lost 5 bases and J lost 8; bases outside the gene matches: 18. Per the germline V gene, CDR1 is SGHRS and CDR2 is YFSETQ. Concerning this clone: Its specificity is unknown.

A multiplex PCR was run with 60 Vbeta primers and 13 Jbeta primers. Data came from immunoSEQ multiplex PCR; TCRdb stores just in-frame clones and leaves some out. Of some 150,000 clones listed, roughly 82% are singletons. Regarding the study as a whole: Productive rates of about 90% or about 30% were seen for most TCR beta V segments in an earlier analysis. What was likely a sequencing artifact was a cluster of highly shared sequence variants.

Sequencing was performed on PBMCs. The rearrangement joins TRBV5-1 to TRBJ2-1, with 8 bases fitting TRBD2. The TCR was taken from a man aged 45-65 years in good health and CMV-seropositive. In DNA, the CDR3 is TGCGCCAGCAGTCATGGGGCGGCGGGAGGCTTTCGGGATGAGCAGTTCTTC. It yields the protein CASSHGAAGGFRDEQFF.